This section outlines one T cell receptor (beta chain) sequence together with its context. Antigen: not known. This entry is derived from a study of identical twins. Looked up from germline, CDR1 is SEHNR and CDR2 is FQNEAQ (reference sequence). The trim removed 6 bases at V and 6 bases at J, leaving 11 bases unmatched. The CDR3 runs to 17 residues. Study-wide findings and caveats: Cord blood beta clonotypes present at high abundance carried fewer insertions; no such pattern appeared in memory repertoires. For out-of-frame beta sequences, excess twin sharing was weaker.

A universal primer site came from template switching; cDNA carried unique molecular identifiers. TCRdb recomputed calls from the 5' RACE reads with MiXCR, one row per CDR3 protein. There are a few hundred thousand distinct CDR3 sequences in the sample; roughly 9.5% occur only once, and roughly 3% lies in the top ten. These data also formed part of another study, on yellow fever vaccine responses in identical twins.

This sequence was found in a woman aged 18-29 years in good health. The chain is built from TRBV7-9 and TRBJ2-2; TRBD2 matches at 12 bases. What was sequenced was PBMCs. CDR3 residues: CASSSASGREEPGELFF. In DNA, the CDR3 is TGTGCCAGCAGTTCGGCTAGCGGGAGGGAAGAGCCCGGGGAGCTGTTTTTT.